This TCR beta chain was recovered during a study of T cell responses to AZD1222 COVID-19 vaccine. Notes on the study in general: Mapped onto spike, vaccine-associated CD4 TCRs spanned it and were dominant at 160-218 and 743-854.

A note on this clone: What it recognizes is unknown.

The CDR3 loop spans 14 amino acids. V was clipped by 8 bases and J by 3 bases; unmatched bases: 10. Germline V gene lookup returns CDR1 MNHEY and CDR2 SMNVEV (reference sequence). Sequencing was performed with immunoSEQ multiplex PCR; in TCRdb, only in-frame clones are kept and a portion is missing. The repertoire includes 65,000 to 85,000 clones, about 85% of them detected once, and about 12% sits in the top ten. Sequenced here: peripheral blood, sampled on day 0 of AZD1222 vaccination. The V gene is TRBV27, the J gene TRBJ2-7, with 7 positions matching TRBD2. This receptor was taken from an adult in good health. Written as DNA, the CDR3 is TGTGCCAGCTCCAGAGCGGGACTTATCTACGAGCAGTACTTC. Translation: CASSRAGLIYEQYF.